One T cell receptor beta chain is described in this entry. The antigen it recognizes is unknown. The sample holds no much larger clone one base away, and base qualities are not on file. The germline V gene supplies CDR1 SGHVS and CDR2 FQNEAQ. Deletion took 5 bases off V and 3 bases off J, with a span of 16 bases between the germline ends. Inclusive of the bounding cysteine and phenylalanine, the CDR3 is 15 residues long. The read is trimmed to its CDR3 DNA, 45 bases read in frame from base 1. Samples from volunteer blood donors who had recovered from COVID-19 were contributed by a second Seattle source. Whole blood was collected in K2EDTA tubes by collaborating institutions according to the institutions' own protocols. Collaborator samples were shipped for TCRbeta analysis as frozen whole blood, isolated PBMCs, or DNA extracted from either sample type. The data originate from a study of blood T cell repertoires in COVID-19 (dated by TCRdb to the early 2020s). Study-level background: Samples from collaborators originated in the United States, Italy and Spain and spanned both the acute and convalescent phases of COVID-19. The material from the prospective study consisted of cDNA or gDNA derived from T cells, B-cell-depleted T cells, or PBMCs. Subjects who had been exposed to COVID-19, were actively infected with it, or had recovered from it provided the deeply sampled blood TCRbeta repertoires that made up the dataset. The repertoires were released in a freely available public database meant as a resource for research on the immune response to SARS-CoV-2. The samples were drawn from the first 160 participants of the ongoing ImmuneRACE study and from 950 to 1,500 subjects provided by 6 global collaborators. The sample metadata nearly always contained a de-identified subject ID, COVID-19 status, age in years and sex. Where available, HLA class I and class II types were obtained from metadata supplied by the sample provider rather than from assay-based typing. What the study reported, not specific to this receptor: The amount of clinical and demographic metadata varied by source and participant and was provided uncurated.

TCRbeta CDR3 regions were amplified from genomic DNA using the immunoSEQ Assay, a bias-controlled multiplex PCR. As for the original processing: Within the assay, amplification of reference gene primers was used to estimate how many nucleated cells each sample contained. To quantify the absolute abundance of each unique TCRbeta CDR3 rearrangement, sequence reads were collapsed and filtered. For each sample, productive Simpson clonality was calculated by taking the square root of Simpson's diversity index across productive rearrangements. Here the immuneACCESS table is served through TCRdb, limited to in-frame sequences with V and J called. Missing clones are a known gap in these copies; in checked studies unresolved V genes cover under half, and the rest lacks a known reason. V, J and clone size derive from that table, while D and trimming were established from the DNA sequence. The sample profile shows 200,000 to 300,000 clones; around four fifths of them were found once. Clones ranked in the top ten supply about 2% of the sample.

This sequence originates from a man aged 30 to 39 who had recovered from COVID-19. The sequenced material came from peripheral blood. The chain is encoded by TRBV7-8 joined to TRBJ1-2, with the D gene not confidently named. The CDR3 loop reads CASSHHFLRDYGYTF. The nucleotides are TGTGCCAGCAGCCATCACTTCCTGAGAGACTATGGCTACACCTTC.